This section outlines one T cell receptor beta chain sequence together with its context. Its cognate antigen is unknown. Obtained from alopecia areata patients were lesional scalp punch biopsies along with peripheral blood. These data originate in a study of CD8+ T cells in alopecia areata. This CDR3 spans 13 amino acids. CDR1 LNHNV and CDR2 YYDKDF come from the germline V gene (reference sequence). J lost 7 bases, V lost 6 bases, and 9 bases had no gene match. Study-level results: Mouse data revealed clearer TCR sharing than patient data did, a gap possibly tied to HLA.

cDNA serving as the sequencing template came from extracted, reverse transcribed RNA. Clones were read by immunoSEQ multiplex PCR, and TCRdb kept only the in-frame ones, dropping some. This table holds 120,000 or so clones, 50% to 60% found once. This specimen was CD4+ T cells sorted from blood, taken at week 0. This chain links TRBV15 with TRBJ2-7; 7 nucleotides agree with TRBD1. This receptor was obtained from a human donor with alopecia areata. The CDR3 here is CATRSGTAREQYF. The CDR3 DNA reads as TGTGCCACCAGATCCGGGACAGCGCGGGAGCAGTACTTC.